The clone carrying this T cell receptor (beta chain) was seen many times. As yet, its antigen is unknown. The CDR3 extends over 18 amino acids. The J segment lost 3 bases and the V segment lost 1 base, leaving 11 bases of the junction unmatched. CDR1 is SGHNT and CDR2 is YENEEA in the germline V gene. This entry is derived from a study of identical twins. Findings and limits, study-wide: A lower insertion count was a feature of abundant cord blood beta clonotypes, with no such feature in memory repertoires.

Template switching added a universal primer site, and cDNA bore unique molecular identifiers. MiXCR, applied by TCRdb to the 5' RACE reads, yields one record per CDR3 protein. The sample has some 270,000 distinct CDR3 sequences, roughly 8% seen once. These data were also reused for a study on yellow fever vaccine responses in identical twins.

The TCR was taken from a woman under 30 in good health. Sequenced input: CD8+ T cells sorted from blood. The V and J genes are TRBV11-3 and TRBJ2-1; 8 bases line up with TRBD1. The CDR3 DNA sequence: TGTGCCAGCAGCTTAGGACAGGGGTTGGGCGGGATCTACAATGAGCAGTTCTTC. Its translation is CASSLGQGLGGIYNEQFF.